This T cell receptor beta chain was obtained from a study of T cell repertoires in cytomegalovirus infection. Study-wide background: Public TCR beta signatures marked donors with CMV infection and the matching HLA.

The CDR3 has 13 amino acids. In germline, CDR1 is SGDLS, CDR2 YYNGEE. J gave up 8 bases and V 3 bases, and 3 bases lay outside the gene matches. Regarding this clonotype: No antigen is known for it.

TCRdb reanalysed the reads using MiXCR and keeps one entry per CDR3 protein. The table has around 170,000 distinct CDR3 sequences, 15% to 20% seen once. Study-wide findings and caveats: The cumulative frequency of public TCR beta families distinguished individuals who carried CMV together with the relevant HLA.

The sequencing sample was made of CD8+ T cells from PBMCs. The clonotype was recovered from a human donor in good health (CMV status not recorded). Some clones in this sample may be carry-over from other donors' samples. The rearrangement uses TRBV9 and TRBJ2-1; 9 bases agree with TRBD1. The CDR3 DNA reads TGTGCCAGCAGCGACACAGGGGGCTATGAGCAGTTCTTC. Translated: CASSDTGGYEQFF.